This T cell receptor beta chain was sequenced for a study of T-cell memory formation after mild COVID-19. Constant-segment primers served in 5'RACE that generated TCR alpha and TCR beta cDNA libraries bearing sample barcodes and UMIs. A single record per CDR3 protein comes from TCRdb applying MiXCR to the 5' RACE reads. The sample holds some 440,000 distinct CDR3 sequences, about 23% seen once. This CDR3 has 14 amino acids. The V segment lost 10 bases and the J segment 1 base; nucleotides outside the gene matches: 8. The V and J genes are TRBV12-3 or TRBV12-4 and TRBJ2-3; 7 positions agree with TRBD1. The clonotype was recovered from an adult woman who had mild COVID-19 (a few samples of this study predate the infection). Cell type and time point are not known. Specimen: PBMCs or a T cell subset sorted from them (not recorded which). DNA for the CDR3: TGTGCCATAATCCGGGACAGCGGCACAGATACGCAGTATTTT. Protein product: CAIIRDSGTDTQYF.